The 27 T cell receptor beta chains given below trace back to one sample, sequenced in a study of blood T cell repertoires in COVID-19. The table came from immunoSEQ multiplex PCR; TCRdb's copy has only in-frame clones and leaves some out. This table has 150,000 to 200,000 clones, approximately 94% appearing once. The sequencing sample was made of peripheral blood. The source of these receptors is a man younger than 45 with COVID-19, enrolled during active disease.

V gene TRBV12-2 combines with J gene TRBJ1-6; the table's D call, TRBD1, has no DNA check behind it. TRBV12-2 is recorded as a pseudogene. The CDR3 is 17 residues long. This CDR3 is CASRLGHRAQYNSPLHF. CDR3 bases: TGTGCAAGTCGCTTGGGGCACAGGGCGCAGTATAATTCACCCCTCCACTTT.

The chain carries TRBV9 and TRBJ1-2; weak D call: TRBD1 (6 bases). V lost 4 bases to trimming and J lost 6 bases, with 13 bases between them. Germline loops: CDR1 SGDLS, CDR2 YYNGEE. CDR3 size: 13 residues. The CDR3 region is CASSPTGYHGYTF. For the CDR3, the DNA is TGTGCCAGCAGCCCAACAGGGTATCATGGCTACACCTTC.

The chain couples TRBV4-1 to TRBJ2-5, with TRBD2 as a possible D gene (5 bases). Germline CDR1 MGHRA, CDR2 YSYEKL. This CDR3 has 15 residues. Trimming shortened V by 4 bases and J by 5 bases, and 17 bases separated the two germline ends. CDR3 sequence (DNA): TGCGCCAGCAGCCCTCTCCGGGGTGTTGGGGAGACCCAGTACTTC. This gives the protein CASSPLRGVGETQYF.

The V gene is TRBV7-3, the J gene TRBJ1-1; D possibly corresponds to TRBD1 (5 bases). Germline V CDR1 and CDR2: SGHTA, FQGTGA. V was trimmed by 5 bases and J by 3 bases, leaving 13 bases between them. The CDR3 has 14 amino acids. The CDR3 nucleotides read TGTGCCAGCAGCCCAGGGATGTGGGACACTGAAGCTTTCTTT. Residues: CASSPGMWDTEAFF.

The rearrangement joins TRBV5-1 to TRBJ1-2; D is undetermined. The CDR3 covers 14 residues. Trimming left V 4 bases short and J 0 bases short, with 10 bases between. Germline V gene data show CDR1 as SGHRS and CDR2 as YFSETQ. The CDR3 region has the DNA TGCGCCAGCAGCCCGCTCGGGGCTAACTATGGCTACACCTTC. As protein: CASSPLGANYGYTF.

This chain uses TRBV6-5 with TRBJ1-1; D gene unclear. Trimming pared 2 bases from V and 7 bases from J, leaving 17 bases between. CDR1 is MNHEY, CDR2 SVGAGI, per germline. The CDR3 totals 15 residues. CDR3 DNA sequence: TGTGCCAGCAGTTACACCCACTTGCAACGGGGTGAAGCTTTCTTT. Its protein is CASSYTHLQRGEAFF.

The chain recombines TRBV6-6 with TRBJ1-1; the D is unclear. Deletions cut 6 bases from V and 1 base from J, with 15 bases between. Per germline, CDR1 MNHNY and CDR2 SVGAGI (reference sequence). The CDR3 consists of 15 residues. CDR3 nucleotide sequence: TGTGCCAGCAGACCCGGACGAGGGTCGAACACTGAAGCTTTCTTT. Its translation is CASRPGRGSNTEAFF.

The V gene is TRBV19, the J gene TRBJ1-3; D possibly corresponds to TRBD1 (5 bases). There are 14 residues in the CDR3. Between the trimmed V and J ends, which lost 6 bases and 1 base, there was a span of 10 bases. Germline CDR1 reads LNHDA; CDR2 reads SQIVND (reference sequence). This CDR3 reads CASRKQESGNTIYF. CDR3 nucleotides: TGTGCCAGTAGGAAACAGGAGTCTGGAAACACCATATATTTT.

CDR3 sequence: CASSPGHVEKLFF. CDR3 sequence (DNA): TGTGCCAGCAGTCCAGGACATGTTGAAAAACTGTTTTTT. The rearrangement links TRBV9 to TRBJ1-4, with D perhaps TRBD1 (5 bases). Per the germline V gene, CDR1 is SGDLS and CDR2 is YYNGEE. This CDR3 contains 13 residues. Trimming took off 5 bases at V and 7 bases at J, with 12 bases between the two ends. Filled out from reference TRBV9 and TRBJ1-4, the complete variable domain reads DSGVTQTPKHLITATGQRVTLRCSPRSGDLSVYWYQQSLDQGLQFLIQYYNGEERAKGNILERFSAQQFPDLHSELNLSSLELGDSALYFCASSPGHVEKLFFGSGTQLSVL.

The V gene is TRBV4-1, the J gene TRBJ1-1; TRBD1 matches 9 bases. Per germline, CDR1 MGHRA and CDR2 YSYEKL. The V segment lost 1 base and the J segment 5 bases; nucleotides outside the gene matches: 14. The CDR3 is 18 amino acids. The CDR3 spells CASSQVFSVRDRVTEAFF. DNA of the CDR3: TGCGCCAGCAGCCAAGTGTTTAGCGTCCGGGACAGGGTTACTGAAGCTTTCTTT.

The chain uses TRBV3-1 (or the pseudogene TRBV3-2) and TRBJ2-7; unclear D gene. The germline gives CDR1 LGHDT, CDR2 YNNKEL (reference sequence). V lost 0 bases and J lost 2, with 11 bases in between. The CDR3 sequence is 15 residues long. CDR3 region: CASSQEAQVAYEQYF. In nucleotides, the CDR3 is TGTGCCAGCAGCCAAGAGGCCCAGGTAGCCTACGAGCAGTACTTC.

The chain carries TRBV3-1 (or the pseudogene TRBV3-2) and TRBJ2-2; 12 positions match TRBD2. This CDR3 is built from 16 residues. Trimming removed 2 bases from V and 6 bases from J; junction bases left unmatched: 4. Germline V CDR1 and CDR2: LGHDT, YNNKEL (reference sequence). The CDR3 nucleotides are TGTGCCAGCAGCCAATCCCCTAGCGGGGGGGCCGGGGAGCTGTTTTTT. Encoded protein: CASSQSPSGGAGELFF.

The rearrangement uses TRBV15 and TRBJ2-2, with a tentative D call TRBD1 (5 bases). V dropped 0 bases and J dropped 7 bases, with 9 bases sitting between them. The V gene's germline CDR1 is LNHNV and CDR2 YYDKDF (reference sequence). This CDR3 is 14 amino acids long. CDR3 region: CATSRDRVGGELFF. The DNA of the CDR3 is TGTGCCACCAGCAGAGACAGGGTTGGCGGGGAGCTGTTTTTT.

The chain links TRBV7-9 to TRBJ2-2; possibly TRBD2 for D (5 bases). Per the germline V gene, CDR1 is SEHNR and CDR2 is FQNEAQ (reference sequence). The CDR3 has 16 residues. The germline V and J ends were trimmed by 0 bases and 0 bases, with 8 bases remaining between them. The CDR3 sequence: CASSLAVGANTGELFF. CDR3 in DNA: TGTGCCAGCAGCTTAGCTGTCGGGGCGAACACCGGGGAGCTGTTTTTT. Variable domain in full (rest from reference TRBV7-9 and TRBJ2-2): DTGVSQNPRHKITKRGQNVTFRCDPISEHNRLYWYRQTLGQGPEFLTYFQNEAQLEKSRLLSDRFSAERPKGSFSTLEIQRTEQGDSAMYLCASSLAVGANTGELFFGEGSRLTVL.

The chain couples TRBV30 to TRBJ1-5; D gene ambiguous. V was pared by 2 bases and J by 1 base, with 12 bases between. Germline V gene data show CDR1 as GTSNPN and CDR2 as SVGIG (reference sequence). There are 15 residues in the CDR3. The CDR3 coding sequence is TGTGCCTGGAGTCTAGCGGGTGGGAGCAATCAGCCCCAGCATTTT. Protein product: CAWSLAGGSNQPQHF. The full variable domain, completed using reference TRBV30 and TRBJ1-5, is SQTIHQWPATLVQPVGSPLSLECTVEGTSNPNLYWYRQAAGRGLQLLFYSVGIGQISSEVPQNLSASRPQDRQFILSSKKLLLSDSGFYLCAWSLAGGSNQPQHFGDGTRLSIL.

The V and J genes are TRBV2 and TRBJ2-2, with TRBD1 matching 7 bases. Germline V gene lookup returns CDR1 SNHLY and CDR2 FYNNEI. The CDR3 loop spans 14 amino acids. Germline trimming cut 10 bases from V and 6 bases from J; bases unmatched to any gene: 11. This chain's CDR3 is CATSRQGGSGELFF. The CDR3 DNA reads TGTGCCACCTCAAGACAGGGTGGGTCCGGGGAGCTGTTTTTT. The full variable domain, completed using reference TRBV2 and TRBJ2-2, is EPEVTQTPSHQVTQMGQEVILRCVPISNHLYFYWYRQILGQKVEFLVSFYNNEISEKSEIFDDQFSVERPDGSNFTLKIRSTKLEDSAMYFCATSRQGGSGELFFGEGSRLTVL.

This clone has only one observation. Written as DNA, the CDR3 is TGTGCCTCCCAACCGGGACAAGCCCTGAACACCGGGGAGCTGTTTTTT. Translation gives CASQPGQALNTGELFF. The chain couples TRBV30 to TRBJ2-2, with D maybe TRBD1 (6 bases). The CDR3 sequence is 16 residues long. Trimming cost V 7 bases and J 1 base, with 19 bases left between them. The germline V gene has CDR1 GTSNPN and CDR2 SVGIG (reference sequence).

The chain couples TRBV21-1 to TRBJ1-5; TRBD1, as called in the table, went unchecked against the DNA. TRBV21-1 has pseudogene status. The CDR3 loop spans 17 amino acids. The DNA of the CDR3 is TGTGCCAGCAGCTCCCACTCAGGGGCCAGGGGGCACCAGCCCCAGCATTTT. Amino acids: CASSSHSGARGHQPQHF.

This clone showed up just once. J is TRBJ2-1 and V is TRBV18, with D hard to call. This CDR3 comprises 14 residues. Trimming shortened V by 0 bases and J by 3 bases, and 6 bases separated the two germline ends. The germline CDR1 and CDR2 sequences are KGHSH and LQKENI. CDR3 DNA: TGTGCCAGCTCACCACCTAGTGTCTACAATGAGCAGTTCTTC. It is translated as CASSPPSVYNEQFF.

In DNA, the CDR3 is TGTGCCAGCAGCTTCCAAAACGGACAGGAGAAGAGGACCCAGTACTTC. It yields the protein CASSFQNGQEKRTQYF. This chain connects TRBV7-3 to TRBJ2-5; 7 nucleotides agree with TRBD1. There are 16 residues in the CDR3. Germline V gene lookup returns CDR1 SGHTA and CDR2 FQGTGA. V shed 3 bases, J shed 7 bases, and the junction held 14 bases outside the gene matches.

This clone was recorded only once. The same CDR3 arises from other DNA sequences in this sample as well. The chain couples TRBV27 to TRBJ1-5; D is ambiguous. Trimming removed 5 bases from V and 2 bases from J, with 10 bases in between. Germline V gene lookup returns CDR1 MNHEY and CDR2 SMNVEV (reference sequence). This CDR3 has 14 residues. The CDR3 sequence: CASSLTGGNQPQHF. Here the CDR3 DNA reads TGTGCCAGCAGTCTCACGGGAGGCAATCAGCCCCAGCATTTT.

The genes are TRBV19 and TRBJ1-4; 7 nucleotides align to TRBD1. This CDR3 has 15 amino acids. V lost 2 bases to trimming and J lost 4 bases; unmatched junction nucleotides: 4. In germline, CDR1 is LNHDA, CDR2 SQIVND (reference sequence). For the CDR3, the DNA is TGTGCCAGTAGTATACTCAGGGGGAGTAATGAAAAACTGTTTTTT. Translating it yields CASSILRGSNEKLFF.

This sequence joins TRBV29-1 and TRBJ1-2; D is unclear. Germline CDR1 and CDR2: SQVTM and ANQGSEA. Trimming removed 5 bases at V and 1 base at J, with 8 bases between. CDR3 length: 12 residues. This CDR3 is CSVSQNNYGYTF. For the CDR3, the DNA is TGCAGCGTTTCACAGAATAACTATGGCTACACCTTC.

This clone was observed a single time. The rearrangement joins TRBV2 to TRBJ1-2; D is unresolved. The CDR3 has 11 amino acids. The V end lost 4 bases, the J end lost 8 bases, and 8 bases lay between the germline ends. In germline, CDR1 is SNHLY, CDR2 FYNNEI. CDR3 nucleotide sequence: TGTGCCAGCAGTGTCGAGCACGGCTACACCTTC. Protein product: CASSVEHGYTF.

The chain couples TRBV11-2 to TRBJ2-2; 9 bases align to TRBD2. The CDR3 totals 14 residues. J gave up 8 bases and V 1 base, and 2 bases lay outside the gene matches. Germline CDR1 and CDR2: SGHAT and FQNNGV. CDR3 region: CASSLVLAGGELFF. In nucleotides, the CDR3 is TGTGCCAGCAGCTTAGTTCTAGCGGGGGGGGAGCTGTTTTTT.

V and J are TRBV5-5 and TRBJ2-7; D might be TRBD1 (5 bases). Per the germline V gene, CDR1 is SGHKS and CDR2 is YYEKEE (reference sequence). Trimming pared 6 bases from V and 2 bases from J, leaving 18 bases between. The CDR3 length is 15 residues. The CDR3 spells CASNLGQGITYEQYF. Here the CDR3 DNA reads TGTGCCAGCAACTTAGGCCAGGGTATCACCTACGAGCAGTACTTC.

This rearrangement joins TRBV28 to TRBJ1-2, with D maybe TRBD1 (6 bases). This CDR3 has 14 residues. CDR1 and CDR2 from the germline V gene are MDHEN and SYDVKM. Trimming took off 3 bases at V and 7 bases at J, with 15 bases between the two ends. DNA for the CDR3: TGTGCCAGCAGTTTGGGGACACGGATAAGTGGCTACACCTTC. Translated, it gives CASSLGTRISGYTF.